A single sample gave rise to the 5 T cell receptor beta chains below, sequenced in a study of blood T cell repertoires in COVID-19. Measured with immunoSEQ multiplex PCR; TCRdb has only the in-frame clones, and not every one. Here the sample spans some 200,000 clones, roughly nine tenths being singletons. The sample consisted of peripheral blood. These receptors all stem from a woman between 50 and 59 years old with acute or convalescent COVID-19.

The gene calls are TRBV27 and TRBJ2-3; possibly TRBD2 for D (6 bases). The V end was cut by 3 bases, the J end by 3 bases, with 10 bases between. There are 14 residues in the CDR3. The germline gives CDR1 MNHEY, CDR2 SMNVEV (reference sequence). CDR3 region: CASSLSRGTDTQYF. DNA for the CDR3: TGTGCCAGCAGTTTGTCTCGGGGGACAGATACGCAGTATTTT.

This sequence joins TRBV5-1 and TRBJ2-5, with 16 bases aligning to TRBD2. Germline V gives CDR1 SGHRS, CDR2 YFSETQ. V lost 4 bases to trimming and J lost 7 bases; unmatched junction nucleotides: 10. This CDR3 has 17 residues. Here the CDR3 reads CASSPGLAGGSKGTQYF. The CDR3 nucleotides are TGCGCCAGCAGCCCGGGACTAGCGGGAGGGTCCAAGGGGACCCAGTACTTC.

This clone was found once. V usage is TRBV18 and J usage is TRBJ2-3; 7 positions agree with TRBD1. V trimming: 8 bases; J trimming: 5 bases; junction bases outside the gene matches: 4. CDR3 length: 12 residues. Per the germline V gene, CDR1 is KGHSH and CDR2 is LQKENI. CDR3 in amino acids: CASLGGGDTQYF. The CDR3 DNA sequence: TGTGCCAGCCTAGGGGGCGGAGATACGCAGTATTTT.

The rearrangement joins TRBV5-1 to TRBJ2-5, with 7 bases lining up with TRBD2. V was pared by 0 bases and J by 1 base, with 6 bases of the junction left unmatched. Germline loops: CDR1 SGHRS, CDR2 YFSETQ. The CDR3 consists of 16 residues. For the CDR3, the DNA is TGCGCCAGCAGCTTGGATCCAGCGGGGACCCAAGAGACCCAGTACTTC. Its translation is CASSLDPAGTQETQYF.

The J gene is TRBJ2-2, the V gene TRBV12-3 or TRBV12-4; no reliable D call. The CDR3 spans 13 residues. The V and J ends lost 4 bases and 4 bases respectively, with 7 bases between them. The CDR3 loop reads CASSSQVTGELFF. CDR3 bases: TGTGCCAGCAGTTCTCAGGTCACCGGGGAGCTGTTTTTT.